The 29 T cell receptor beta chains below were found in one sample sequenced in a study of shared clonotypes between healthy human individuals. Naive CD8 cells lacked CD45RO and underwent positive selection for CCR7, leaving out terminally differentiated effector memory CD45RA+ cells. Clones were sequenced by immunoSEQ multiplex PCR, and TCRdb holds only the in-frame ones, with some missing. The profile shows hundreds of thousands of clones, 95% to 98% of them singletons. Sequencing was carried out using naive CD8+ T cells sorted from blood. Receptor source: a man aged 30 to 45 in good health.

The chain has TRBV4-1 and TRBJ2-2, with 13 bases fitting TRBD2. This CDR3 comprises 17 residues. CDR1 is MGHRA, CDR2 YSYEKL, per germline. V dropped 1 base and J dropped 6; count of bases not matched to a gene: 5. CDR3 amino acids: CASSQGTSGRRAGELFF. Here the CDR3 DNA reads TGCGCCAGCAGCCAAGGGACTAGCGGGAGAAGAGCCGGGGAGCTGTTTTTT.

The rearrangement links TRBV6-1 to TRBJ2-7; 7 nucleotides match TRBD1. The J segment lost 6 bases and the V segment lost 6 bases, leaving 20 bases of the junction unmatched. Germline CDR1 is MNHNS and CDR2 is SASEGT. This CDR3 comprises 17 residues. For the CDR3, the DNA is TGTGCCAGCAGCGAACCGGGACAGAGATCCCCCCGGGGCGAGCAGTACTTC. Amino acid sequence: CASSEPGQRSPRGEQYF.

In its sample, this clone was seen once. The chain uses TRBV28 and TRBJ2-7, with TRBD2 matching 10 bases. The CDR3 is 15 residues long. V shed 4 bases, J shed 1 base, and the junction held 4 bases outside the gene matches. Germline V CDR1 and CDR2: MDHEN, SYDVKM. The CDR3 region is CASSSRLAGSYEQYF. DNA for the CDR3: TGTGCCAGCAGTTCAAGACTAGCGGGTTCCTACGAGCAGTACTTC.

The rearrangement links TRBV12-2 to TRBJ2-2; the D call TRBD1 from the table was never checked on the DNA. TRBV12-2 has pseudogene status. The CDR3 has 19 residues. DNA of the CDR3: TGTGCAAGTCGCTTAGACACTCGACAGGGGGATCGGAACACCGGGGAGCTGTTTTTT. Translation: CASRLDTRQGDRNTGELFF.

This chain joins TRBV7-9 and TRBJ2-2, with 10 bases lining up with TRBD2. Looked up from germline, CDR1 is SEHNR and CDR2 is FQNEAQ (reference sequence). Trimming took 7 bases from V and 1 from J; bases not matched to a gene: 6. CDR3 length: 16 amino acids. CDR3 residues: CASTMTSGQNTGELFF. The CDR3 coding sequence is TGTGCCAGCACAATGACTAGCGGGCAGAACACCGGGGAGCTGTTTTTT.

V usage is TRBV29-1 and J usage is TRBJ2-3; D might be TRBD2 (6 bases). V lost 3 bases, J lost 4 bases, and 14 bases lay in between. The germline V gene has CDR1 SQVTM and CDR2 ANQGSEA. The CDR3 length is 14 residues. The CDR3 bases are TGCAGCGTTGACCCTGGCGGAGGGTCAGATACGCAGTATTTT. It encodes CSVDPGGGSDTQYF.

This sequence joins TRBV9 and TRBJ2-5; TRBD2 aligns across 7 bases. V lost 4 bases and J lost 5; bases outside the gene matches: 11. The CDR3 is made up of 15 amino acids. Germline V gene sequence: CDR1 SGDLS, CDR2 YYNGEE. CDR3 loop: CASSMTAGDGETQYF. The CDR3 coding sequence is TGTGCCAGCAGCATGACCGCGGGAGACGGGGAGACCCAGTACTTC.

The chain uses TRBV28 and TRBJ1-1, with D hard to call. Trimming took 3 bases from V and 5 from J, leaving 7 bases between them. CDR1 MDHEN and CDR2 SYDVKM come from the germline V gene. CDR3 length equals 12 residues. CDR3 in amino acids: CASSFGWTEAFF. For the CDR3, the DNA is TGTGCCAGCAGTTTCGGTTGGACTGAAGCTTTCTTT.

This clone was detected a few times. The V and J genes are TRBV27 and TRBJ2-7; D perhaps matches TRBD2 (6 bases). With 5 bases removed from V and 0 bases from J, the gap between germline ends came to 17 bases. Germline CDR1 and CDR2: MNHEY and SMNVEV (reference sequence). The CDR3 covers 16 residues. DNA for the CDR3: TGTGCCAGCAGTCCCTCCGGTGGGGGGATCTCCTACGAGCAGTACTTC. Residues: CASSPSGGGISYEQYF.

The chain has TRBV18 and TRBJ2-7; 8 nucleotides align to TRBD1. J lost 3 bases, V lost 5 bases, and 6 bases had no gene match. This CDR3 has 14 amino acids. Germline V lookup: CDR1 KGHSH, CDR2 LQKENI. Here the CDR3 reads CASSTGQGIYEQYF. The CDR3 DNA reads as TGTGCCAGCTCAACAGGACAGGGTATCTACGAGCAGTACTTC.

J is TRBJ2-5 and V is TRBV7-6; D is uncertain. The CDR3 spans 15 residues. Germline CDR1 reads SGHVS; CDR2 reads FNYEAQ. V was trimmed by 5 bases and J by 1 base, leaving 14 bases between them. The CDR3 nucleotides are TGTGCCAGCAGCCCACGCCCGGGCTTCCAAGAGACCCAGTACTTC. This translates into CASSPRPGFQETQYF.

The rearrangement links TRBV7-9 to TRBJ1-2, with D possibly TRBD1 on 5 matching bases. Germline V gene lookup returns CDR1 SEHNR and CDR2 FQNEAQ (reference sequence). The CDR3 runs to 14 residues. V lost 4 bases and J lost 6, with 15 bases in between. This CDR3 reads CASSSARGRDGYTF. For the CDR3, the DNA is TGTGCCAGCAGCTCCGCCCGGGGGAGAGATGGCTACACCTTC. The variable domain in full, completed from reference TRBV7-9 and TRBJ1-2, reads DTGVSQNPRHKITKRGQNVTFRCDPISEHNRLYWYRQTLGQGPEFLTYFQNEAQLEKSRLLSDRFSAERPKGSFSTLEIQRTEQGDSAMYLCASSSARGRDGYTFGSGTRLTVV.

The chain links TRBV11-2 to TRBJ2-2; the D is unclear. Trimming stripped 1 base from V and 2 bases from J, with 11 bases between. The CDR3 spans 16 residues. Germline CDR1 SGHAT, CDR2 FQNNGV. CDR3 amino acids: CASSLGPLLNTGELFF. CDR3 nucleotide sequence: TGTGCCAGCAGCTTAGGACCACTTTTAAACACCGGGGAGCTGTTTTTT.

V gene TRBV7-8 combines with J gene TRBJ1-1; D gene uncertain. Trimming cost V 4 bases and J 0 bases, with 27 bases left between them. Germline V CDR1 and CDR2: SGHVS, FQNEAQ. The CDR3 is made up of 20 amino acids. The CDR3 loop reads CASSYTLLAPTSTMNTEAFF. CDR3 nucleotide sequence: TGTGCCAGCAGCTATACCCTTTTAGCCCCAACTTCTACAATGAACACTGAAGCTTTCTTT.

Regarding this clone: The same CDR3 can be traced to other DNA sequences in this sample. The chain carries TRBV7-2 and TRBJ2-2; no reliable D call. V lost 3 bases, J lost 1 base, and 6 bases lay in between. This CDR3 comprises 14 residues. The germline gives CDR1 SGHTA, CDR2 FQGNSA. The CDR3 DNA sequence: TGTGCCAGCAGCTTGGGCGGGAACACCGGGGAGCTGTTTTTT. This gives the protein CASSLGGNTGELFF.

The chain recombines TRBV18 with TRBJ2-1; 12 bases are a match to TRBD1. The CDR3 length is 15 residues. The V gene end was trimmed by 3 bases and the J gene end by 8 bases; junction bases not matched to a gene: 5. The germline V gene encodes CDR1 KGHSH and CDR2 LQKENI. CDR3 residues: CASSPRDRGPDEQFF. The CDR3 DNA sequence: TGTGCCAGCTCACCCCGGGACAGGGGGCCCGATGAGCAGTTCTTC. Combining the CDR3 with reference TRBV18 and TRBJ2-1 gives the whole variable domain NAGVMQNPRHLVRRRGQEARLRCSPMKGHSHVYWYRQLPEEGLKFMVYLQKENIIDESGMPKERFSAEFPKEGPSILRIQQVVRGDSAAYFCASSPRDRGPDEQFFGPGTRLTVL.

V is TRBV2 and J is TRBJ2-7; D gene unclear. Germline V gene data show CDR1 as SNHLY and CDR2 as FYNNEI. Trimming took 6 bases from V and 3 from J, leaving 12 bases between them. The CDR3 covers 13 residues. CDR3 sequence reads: CASSSRVDYEQYF. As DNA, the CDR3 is TGTGCCAGCAGCTCTAGGGTTGACTACGAGCAGTACTTC.

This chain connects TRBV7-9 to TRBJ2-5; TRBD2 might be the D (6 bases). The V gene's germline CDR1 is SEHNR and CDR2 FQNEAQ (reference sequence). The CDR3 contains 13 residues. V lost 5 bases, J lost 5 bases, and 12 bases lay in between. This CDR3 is CASSPTRSETQYF. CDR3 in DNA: TGTGCCAGCAGCCCGACTAGGTCGGAGACCCAGTACTTC.

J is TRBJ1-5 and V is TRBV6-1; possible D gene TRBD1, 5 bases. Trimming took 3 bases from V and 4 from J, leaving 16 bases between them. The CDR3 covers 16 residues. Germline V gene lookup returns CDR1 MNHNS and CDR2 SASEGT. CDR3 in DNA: TGTGCCAGCAGTGAGGCCGGGGGGGGGAGAAATCAGCCCCAGCATTTT. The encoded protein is CASSEAGGGRNQPQHF.

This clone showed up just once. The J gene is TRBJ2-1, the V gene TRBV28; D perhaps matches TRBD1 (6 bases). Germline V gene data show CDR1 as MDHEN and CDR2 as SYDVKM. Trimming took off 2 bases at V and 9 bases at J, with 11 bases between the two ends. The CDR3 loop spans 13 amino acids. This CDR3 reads CASSLHRAIEQFF. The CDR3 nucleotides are TGTGCCAGCAGTTTACACAGGGCTATTGAGCAGTTCTTC. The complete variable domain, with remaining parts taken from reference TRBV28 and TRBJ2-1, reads DVKVTQSSRYLVKRTGEKVFLECVQDMDHENMFWYRQDPGLGLRLIYFSYDVKMKEKGDIPEGYSVSREKKERFSLILESASTNQTSMYLCASSLHRAIEQFFGPGTRLTVL.

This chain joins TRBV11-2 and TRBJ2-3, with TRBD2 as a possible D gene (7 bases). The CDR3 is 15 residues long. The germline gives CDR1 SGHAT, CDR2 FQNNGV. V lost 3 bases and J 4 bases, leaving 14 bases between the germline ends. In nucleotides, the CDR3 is TGTGCCAGCAGCTTTAGGGGGGAGGGCCCAGATACGCAGTATTTT. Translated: CASSFRGEGPDTQYF.

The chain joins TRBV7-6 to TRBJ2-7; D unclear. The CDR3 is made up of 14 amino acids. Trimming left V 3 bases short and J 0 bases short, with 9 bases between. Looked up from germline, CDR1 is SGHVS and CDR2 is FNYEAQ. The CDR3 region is CASSLVSSSYEQYF. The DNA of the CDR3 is TGTGCCAGCAGCTTGGTCTCCAGCTCCTACGAGCAGTACTTC.

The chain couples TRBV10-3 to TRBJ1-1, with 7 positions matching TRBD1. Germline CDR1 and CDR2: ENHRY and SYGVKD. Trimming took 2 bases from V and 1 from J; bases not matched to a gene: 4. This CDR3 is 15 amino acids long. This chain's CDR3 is CAISEKGGRNTEAFF. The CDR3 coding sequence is TGTGCCATCAGTGAGAAAGGGGGCCGGAACACTGAAGCTTTCTTT.

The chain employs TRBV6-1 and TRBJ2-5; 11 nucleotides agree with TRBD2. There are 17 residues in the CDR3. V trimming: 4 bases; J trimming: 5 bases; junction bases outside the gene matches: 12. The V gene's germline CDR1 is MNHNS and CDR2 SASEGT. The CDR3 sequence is CASSARHSGGVAETQYF. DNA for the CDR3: TGTGCCAGCAGTGCTCGTCATAGCGGGGGGGTTGCTGAGACCCAGTACTTC.

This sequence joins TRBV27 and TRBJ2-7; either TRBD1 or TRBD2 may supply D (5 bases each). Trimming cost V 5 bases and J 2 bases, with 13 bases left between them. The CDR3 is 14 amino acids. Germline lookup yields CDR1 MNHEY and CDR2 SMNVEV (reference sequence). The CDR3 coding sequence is TGTGCCAGCAGTCTAGGGGACCAAACCTACGAGCAGTACTTC. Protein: CASSLGDQTYEQYF.

Written as DNA, the CDR3 is TGTGCCAGCAATCAGGGGGCCACTAACTATGGCTACACCTTC. It translates to CASNQGATNYGYTF. The chain links TRBV9 to TRBJ1-2; 8 nucleotides align to TRBD1. The germline CDR1 and CDR2 sequences are SGDLS and YYNGEE. After removal of 6 bases from V and 0 bases from J, the junction contained 4 bases not matched to a gene. CDR3 size: 14 residues.

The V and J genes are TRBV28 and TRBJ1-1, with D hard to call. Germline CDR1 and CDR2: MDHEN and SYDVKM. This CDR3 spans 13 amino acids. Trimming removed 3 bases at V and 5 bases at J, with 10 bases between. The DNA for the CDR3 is TGTGCCAGCAGTTTGTTTGAATTGACTGAAGCTTTCTTT. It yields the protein CASSLFELTEAFF.

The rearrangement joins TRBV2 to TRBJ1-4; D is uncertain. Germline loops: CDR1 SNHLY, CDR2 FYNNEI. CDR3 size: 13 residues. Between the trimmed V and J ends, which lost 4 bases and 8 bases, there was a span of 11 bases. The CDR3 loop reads CASSVGRGEKLFF. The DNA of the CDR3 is TGTGCCAGCAGTGTAGGCAGAGGGGAAAAACTGTTTTTT.

CDR3 in amino acids: CASSLGWTGPYEQYF. The CDR3 DNA reads as TGTGCCAGCAGCTTAGGATGGACAGGGCCCTACGAGCAGTACTTC. This chain links TRBV13 with TRBJ2-7, with 8 bases fitting TRBD1. Trimming cost V 0 bases and J 2 bases; bases outside gene matches: 3. The CDR3 is 15 amino acids. CDR1 and CDR2 (germline): PRHDT, FYEKMQ (reference sequence). Complete variable domain (other parts from reference TRBV13 and TRBJ2-7): AAGVIQSPRHLIKEKRETATLKCYPIPRHDTVYWYQQGPGQDPQFLISFYEKMQSDKGSIPDRFSAQQFSDYHSELNMSSLELGDSALYFCASSLGWTGPYEQYFGPGTRLTVT.